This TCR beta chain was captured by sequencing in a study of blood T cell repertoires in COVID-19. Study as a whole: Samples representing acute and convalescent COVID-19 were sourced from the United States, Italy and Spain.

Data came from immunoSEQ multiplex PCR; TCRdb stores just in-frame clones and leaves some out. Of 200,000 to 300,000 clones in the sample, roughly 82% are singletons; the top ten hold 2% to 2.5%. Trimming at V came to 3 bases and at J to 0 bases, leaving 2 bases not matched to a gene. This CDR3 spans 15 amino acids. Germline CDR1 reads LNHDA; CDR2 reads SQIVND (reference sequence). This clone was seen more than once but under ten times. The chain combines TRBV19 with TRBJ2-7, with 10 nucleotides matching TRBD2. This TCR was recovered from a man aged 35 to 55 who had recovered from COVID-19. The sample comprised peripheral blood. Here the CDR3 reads CASSMWTSGSYEQYF. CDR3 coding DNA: TGTGCCAGTAGTATGTGGACTAGCGGCTCCTACGAGCAGTACTTC.